These 27 T cell receptor beta chains share one sample of origin, sequenced in a study of blood T cell repertoires in COVID-19. Clones were read by immunoSEQ multiplex PCR, and TCRdb kept only the in-frame ones, dropping some. The table lists approximately 360,000 clones, roughly 90% of them singletons. The sample consisted of peripheral blood. All receptors come from a man younger than 30 with active or convalescent COVID-19.

The V call is TRBV11-3, the J call TRBJ2-5; no reliable D call. V lost 0 bases and J 2 bases, leaving 10 bases between the germline ends. This CDR3 comprises 15 residues. CDR1 and CDR2 (germline): SGHNT, YENEEA. The CDR3 region has the DNA TGTGCCAGCAGCTTAGATGGCCAGGATCAAGAGACCCAGTACTTC. This gives the protein CASSLDGQDQETQYF.

The chain couples TRBV28 to TRBJ2-2, with D maybe TRBD1 (6 bases). Trimming took off 2 bases at V and 3 bases at J, with 10 bases between the two ends. Germline CDR1 is MDHEN and CDR2 is SYDVKM. CDR3 length equals 15 residues. CDR3 residues: CASSLRDTDTGELFF. In DNA form, the CDR3 reads TGTGCCAGCAGTTTACGGGACACTGACACCGGGGAGCTGTTTTTT.

This clone has a single count. The rearrangement joins TRBV3-1 (or the pseudogene TRBV3-2) to TRBJ1-2; TRBD1 agrees at 9 bases. Germline V CDR1 and CDR2: LGHDT, YNNKEL (reference sequence). The V gene end was trimmed by 4 bases and the J gene end by 7 bases; junction bases not matched to a gene: 10. CDR3 length: 15 amino acids. For the CDR3, the DNA is TGTGCCAGCAGCCCCAGGGGGACAGGGAGGGGTGGCTACACCTTC. Translation: CASSPRGTGRGGYTF.

The rearrangement links TRBV6-4 to TRBJ2-2; D may be TRBD2 (5 bases). Per germline, CDR1 MRHNA and CDR2 SNTAGT. V dropped 3 bases and J dropped 8 bases, with 16 bases sitting between them. This CDR3 comprises 15 residues. CDR3 residues: CASSESGPYVGELFF. The CDR3 DNA follows: TGTGCCAGCAGTGAAAGCGGACCGTATGTGGGGGAGCTGTTTTTT.

The chain couples TRBV27 to TRBJ2-1, with D possibly matching TRBD2 (5 bases). Trimming took off 5 bases at V and 0 bases at J, with 14 bases between the two ends. The length of the CDR3 is 16 residues. Germline-derived CDR1 and CDR2 are MNHEY and SMNVEV (reference sequence). The CDR3 loop is CASSAHQRSSYNEQFF. CDR3 nucleotide sequence: TGTGCCAGCAGTGCCCACCAGCGGAGCTCCTACAATGAGCAGTTCTTC.

The chain has TRBV6-2 or TRBV6-3 and TRBJ1-5, with TRBD1 matching over 8 bases. This CDR3 has 15 amino acids. Trimming cost V 0 bases and J 6 bases; bases outside gene matches: 4. Germline V lookup: CDR1 MNHEY, CDR2 SVGEGT. For the CDR3, the DNA is TGTGCCAGCAGTTACTCGGCAGGGGGCAGTCAGCCCCAGCATTTT. Protein: CASSYSAGGSQPQHF.

The chain couples TRBV15 to TRBJ1-5; D is unresolved. The germline V gene encodes CDR1 LNHNV and CDR2 YYDKDF (reference sequence). This CDR3 has 15 amino acids. V lost 0 bases and J 11 bases, leaving 17 bases between the germline ends. The CDR3 region has the DNA TGTGCCACCAGCAGAGACCCAACGGGTTCTTCGGCCCAGCATTTT. The encoded protein is CATSRDPTGSSAQHF.

The V and J genes are TRBV2 and TRBJ2-7, with 11 bases identical to TRBD1. The V segment lost 2 bases and the J segment 6 bases; nucleotides outside the gene matches: 9. Germline-derived CDR1 and CDR2 are SNHLY and FYNNEI. The CDR3 is made up of 16 amino acids. CDR3 sequence reads: CASSEISRTGGREQYF. CDR3 DNA: TGTGCCAGCAGTGAAATTTCAAGGACAGGGGGCCGCGAGCAGTACTTC. The whole variable domain, filled in from reference TRBV2 and TRBJ2-7, reads EPEVTQTPSHQVTQMGQEVILRCVPISNHLYFYWYRQILGQKVEFLVSFYNNEISEKSEIFDDQFSVERPDGSNFTLKIRSTKLEDSAMYFCASSEISRTGGREQYFGPGTRLTVT.

The chain carries TRBV4-2 and TRBJ2-1; TRBD2 matches at 10 bases. There are 16 residues in the CDR3. V dropped 2 bases and J dropped 3; count of bases not matched to a gene: 4. CDR1 is LGHNA, CDR2 YNFKEQ, per germline. The CDR3 bases are TGTGCCAGCAGCCAAAAGACTAGCGGGCTCTACAATGAGCAGTTCTTC. Amino acid sequence: CASSQKTSGLYNEQFF.

The rearrangement links TRBV5-4 to TRBJ2-6; 9 bases line up with TRBD1. The germline CDR1 and CDR2 sequences are SGHNT and YYREEE (reference sequence). With V trimmed by 4 bases and J by 1 base, 12 bases remained unmatched. The CDR3 runs 19 residues. The CDR3 is CASSAYRDRDLSGANVLTF. Written as DNA, the CDR3 is TGTGCCAGCAGCGCCTACCGGGACAGGGACCTATCTGGGGCCAACGTCCTGACTTTC.

V and J are TRBV21-1 and TRBJ1-1; the table calls TRBD1, which could not be checked here. TRBV21-1 is a pseudogene locus. The CDR3 sequence is 15 residues long. CDR3 region: CASSVRQRMNTEAFF. The CDR3 DNA reads as TGTGCCAGCAGCGTACGACAGAGGATGAACACTGAAGCTTTCTTT.

The rearrangement uses TRBV27 and TRBJ1-6; D uncertain. The length of the CDR3 is 14 residues. Trimming pared 6 bases from V and 7 bases from J, leaving 13 bases between. Germline V gives CDR1 MNHEY, CDR2 SMNVEV (reference sequence). The CDR3 protein is CASRVGRGNSPLHF. The CDR3 DNA reads TGTGCCAGCAGGGTAGGACGGGGAAATTCACCCCTCCACTTT.

CDR3 bases: TGTGCCAGCAGTTTGCAGGGGGATCCCTACGAGCAGTACTTC. It codes for CASSLQGDPYEQYF. This chain connects TRBV6-6 to TRBJ2-7; 7 positions match TRBD1. Per germline, CDR1 MNHNY and CDR2 SVGAGI (reference sequence). Unmatched junction bases numbered 5, after V lost 4 bases and J lost 2 bases. The CDR3 sequence is 14 residues long.

This clone appeared a few times. The V and J genes are TRBV28 and TRBJ1-2; D may be TRBD1 (6 bases). Germline CDR1 and CDR2: MDHEN and SYDVKM. This CDR3 is 14 amino acids long. V was trimmed by 3 bases and J by 2 bases, leaving 10 bases between them. The CDR3 here is CASSFDTGNYGYTF. The CDR3 nucleotides read TGTGCCAGCAGTTTTGATACAGGGAACTATGGCTACACCTTC.

The chain combines TRBV30 with TRBJ2-7, with TRBD1 matching 7 bases. CDR3 length equals 18 residues. Trimming at V came to 2 bases and at J to 2 bases, leaving 18 bases not matched to a gene. Germline values: CDR1 GTSNPN, CDR2 SVGIG (reference sequence). DNA of the CDR3: TGTGCCTGGAGTATCCAAATCCGGCGACAGGGCTCTACCTACGAGCAGTACTTC. Protein product: CAWSIQIRRQGSTYEQYF.

J is TRBJ2-2 and V is TRBV9; TRBD2 agrees at 10 bases. V lost 3 bases and J lost 6; bases outside the gene matches: 5. CDR1 is SGDLS, CDR2 YYNGEE, per germline. The CDR3 sequence is 15 residues long. The CDR3 bases are TGTGCCAGCAGCGCAAGCGGGAGGGGGGCCGGGGAGCTGTTTTTT. Its translation: CASSASGRGAGELFF.

This clone was seen more than once but under ten times. This chain connects TRBV4-3 to TRBJ1-5; 12 bases are shared with TRBD1. The germline CDR1 and CDR2 sequences are LGHNA and YSLEER. There are 19 residues in the CDR3. V lost 2 bases and J lost 1; bases outside the gene matches: 9. The CDR3 loop reads CASSQSPPGQGASNQPQHF. The CDR3 coding sequence is TGCGCCAGCAGCCAAAGTCCCCCGGGACAGGGGGCGAGCAATCAGCCCCAGCATTTT.

The chain uses TRBV11-2 and TRBJ1-1; weak D call: TRBD1 (6 bases). Trimming shortened V by 5 bases and J by 5 bases, and 12 bases separated the two germline ends. Germline CDR1 reads SGHAT; CDR2 reads FQNNGV. The CDR3 sequence is 13 residues long. The CDR3 sequence is CASSTTGRTEAFF. Written as DNA, the CDR3 is TGTGCCAGCAGCACTACAGGGCGGACTGAAGCTTTCTTT.

The V and J genes are TRBV5-1 and TRBJ1-2; 9 nucleotides match TRBD1. The CDR3 runs to 12 residues. Germline V CDR1 and CDR2: SGHRS, YFSETQ. J gave up 6 bases and V 5 bases, and 2 bases lay outside the gene matches. CDR3 bases: TGCGCCAGCAGACGGACAGGGGATGGCTACACCTTC. This translates into CASRRTGDGYTF.

The chain couples TRBV14 to TRBJ1-1; maybe TRBD1 (5 bases). Trimming took 1 base from V and 3 from J, leaving 12 bases between them. Germline CDR1 and CDR2: SGHDN and FVKESK. The CDR3 has 15 residues. In DNA, the CDR3 is TGTGCCAGCAGCCAAGTATCCAGGGTCTACACTGAAGCTTTCTTT. It is translated as CASSQVSRVYTEAFF.

This chain connects TRBV5-1 to TRBJ1-2; maybe TRBD1 (5 bases). The CDR3 length is 14 residues. With 3 bases removed from V and 8 bases from J, the gap between germline ends came to 17 bases. CDR1 is SGHRS, CDR2 YFSETQ, per germline. The CDR3 protein is CASSSAPGQGGYTF. The CDR3 DNA follows: TGCGCCAGCAGCTCTGCTCCTGGGCAGGGCGGCTACACCTTC.

The gene calls are TRBV5-1 and TRBJ2-2, with TRBD2 matching 9 bases. Trimming removed 3 bases from V and 6 bases from J; junction bases left unmatched: 6. Germline V lookup: CDR1 SGHRS, CDR2 YFSETQ. The CDR3 is made up of 15 amino acids. Written as DNA, the CDR3 is TGCGCCAGCAGCTCGGGGACTAGCAGTTCCGGGGAGCTGTTTTTT. Translation gives CASSSGTSSSGELFF.

This chain joins TRBV5-4 and TRBJ1-2; tentatively, D is TRBD1 (6 bases). The CDR3 has 12 amino acids. With 0 bases removed from V and 6 bases from J, the gap between germline ends came to 6 bases. The germline V gene has CDR1 SGHNT and CDR2 YYREEE (reference sequence). The CDR3 DNA sequence: TGTGCCAGCAGCTTGGCAGGGGATGGCTACACCTTC. It specifies CASSLAGDGYTF.

A note on this clone: Within the sample, other DNA sequences also encode this same CDR3. DNA for the CDR3: TGTGCCAGTAGTAAAAGAGGAAAGGAGCAGTACGGCTACACCTTC. Translated, it gives CASSKRGKEQYGYTF. The chain recombines TRBV19 with TRBJ1-2; D remains ambiguous. The ends were cut back, 4 bases at V and 8 bases at J, with 20 bases in the middle. Germline lookup yields CDR1 LNHDA and CDR2 SQIVND (reference sequence). This CDR3 is built from 15 residues.

The CDR3 spells CASSERGALSEQFF. The CDR3 DNA reads as TGTGCCAGCAGCGAACGGGGGGCTCTGAGTGAGCAGTTCTTC. The V and J genes are TRBV9 and TRBJ2-1; a possible D gene is TRBD2 (7 bases). CDR1 is SGDLS, CDR2 YYNGEE, per germline. The CDR3 sequence is 14 residues long. V was cut by 3 bases and J by 9 bases, with 16 bases left in between.

V gene TRBV21-1 combines with J gene TRBJ2-7; the table's TRBD1 call for D was not verified on the DNA. TRBV21-1 is a pseudogene. This CDR3 contains 15 residues. CDR3 nucleotide sequence: TGTGCCAGCAGCACCGAGGTGACAGGGATCCACGAGCAGTACTTC. This encodes CASSTEVTGIHEQYF.

The chain recombines TRBV7-2 with TRBJ2-1; D unresolved. The CDR3 has 15 amino acids. The V gene's germline CDR1 is SGHTA and CDR2 FQGNSA. The ends were cut back, 0 bases at V and 4 bases at J, with 10 bases in the middle. CDR3 sequence (DNA): TGTGCCAGCAGCTTAGCGACACGGATATACAATGAGCAGTTCTTC. This codes for CASSLATRIYNEQFF.